This T cell receptor (beta chain) stems from a study of cytomegalovirus exposure and HLA in healthy donors. Study-level points and caveats: Several top significant clusters appeared, in a later analysis, to be linked to common viral pathogens. Some highly shared sequence variants likely arose as a pipeline artifact. A later analysis linked a missense DCLRE1C variant to TCR beta V- and J-gene trimming.

PCR primers comprised 60 Vbeta and 13 Jbeta primers. The method was immunoSEQ multiplex PCR; TCRdb's version includes in-frame clones alone and lacks a portion of them. The table lists roughly 130,000 clones, approximately 80% of them singletons, with approximately 4% in the top ten. Germline loops: CDR1 KGHSH, CDR2 LQKENI. The CDR3 loop spans 14 amino acids. Trimming took 2 bases from V and 4 from J, leaving 11 bases between them. As for this clone: Its antigen is not identified.

This clonotype was obtained from a woman aged 40 to 50 in good health and CMV-seronegative. Material: PBMCs. J is TRBJ1-1 and V is TRBV18; weak D call: TRBD1 (5 bases). The CDR3, as DNA: TGTGCCAGCTCACCAGGGGCGCGGGGCACTGAAGCTTTCTTT. Encoded protein: CASSPGARGTEAFF.